One sample yielded the 23 T cell receptor beta chains listed below, sequenced in a study of CD8 T cells in Susac syndrome. An amount of RNA that ranged from 0.5 to 1 ug was reverse transcribed with random hexamers. Via MiXCR, TCRdb re-called the immunoSEQ multiplex PCR reads, giving one row per CDR3 protein. Of about 170,000 distinct CDR3 sequences listed, approximately 94% are singletons. The sample comprised CD4+ T cells from PBMCs. The source of these receptors is a human donor with Susac syndrome.

The V and J genes are TRBV30 and TRBJ1-5; D gene uncertain. The germline V gene encodes CDR1 GTSNPN and CDR2 SVGIG (reference sequence). Trimming removed 5 bases from V and 0 bases from J, with 11 bases in between. The CDR3 is made up of 14 amino acids. CDR3 nucleotide sequence: TGTGCCTGGTCCCGCGGCTCTAGCAATCAGCCCCAGCATTTT. It yields the protein CAWSRGSSNQPQHF.

The CDR3 DNA reads as TGTGCCAGCTCACCTCCGGACAGCAAGAACACTGAAGCTTTCTTT. The encoded protein is CASSPPDSKNTEAFF. This rearrangement joins TRBV18 to TRBJ1-1, with a weak D call TRBD1 (6 bases). CDR1 KGHSH and CDR2 LQKENI come from the germline V gene. The CDR3 length is 15 residues. V gave up 3 bases and J gave up 1 base, with 12 bases separating them.

V gene TRBV20-1 combines with J gene TRBJ2-7, with 14 nucleotides matching TRBD2. The length of the CDR3 is 15 residues. CDR1 and CDR2 from the germline V gene are DFQATT and SNEGSKA (reference sequence). The ends lost 6 bases at V and 2 bases at J; junction bases unmatched: 6. DNA for the CDR3: TGCAGTGCCGAAAGACTAGCGGGAGGGGCCTACGAGCAGTACTTC. Translation: CSAERLAGGAYEQYF.

The genes are TRBV9 and TRBJ1-2; D is ambiguous. Trimming pared 2 bases from V and 6 bases from J, leaving 23 bases between. The CDR3 covers 17 residues. The V gene's germline CDR1 is SGDLS and CDR2 YYNGEE. DNA of the CDR3: TGTGCCAGCAGCGTGGAGCTGAATTCCCTGGGTATCGATGGCTACACCTTC. This sequence encodes CASSVELNSLGIDGYTF.

This clonotype has just a few counts. This chain uses TRBV5-1 with TRBJ2-3; D ambiguous. Trimming left V 2 bases short and J 2 bases short, with 12 bases between. This CDR3 comprises 15 residues. CDR1 and CDR2 (germline): SGHRS, YFSETQ. This CDR3 is CASSLGSGATDTQYF. DNA for the CDR3: TGCGCCAGCAGCTTAGGGTCAGGAGCCACAGATACGCAGTATTTT.

V is TRBV7-3 and J is TRBJ2-3; TRBD1 agrees at 7 bases. Looked up from germline, CDR1 is SGHTA and CDR2 is FQGTGA. V lost 8 bases to trimming and J lost 0 bases; unmatched junction nucleotides: 8. The CDR3 extends over 15 amino acids. The CDR3 DNA follows: TGTGCCAGCGAAAAGACAGGGCCTAGCACAGATACGCAGTATTTT. Its protein is CASEKTGPSTDTQYF. Together with reference TRBV7-3 and TRBJ2-3, the CDR3 gives the full variable domain: GAGVSQTPSNKVTEKGKYVELRCDPISGHTALYWYRQSLGQGPEFLIYFQGTGAADDSGLPNDRFFAVRPEGSVSTLKIQRTERGDSAVYLCASEKTGPSTDTQYFGPGTRLTVL.

J is TRBJ1-4 and V is TRBV4-3; D may be TRBD1 (6 bases). The V and J ends lost 1 base and 7 bases respectively, with 10 bases between them. Germline-derived CDR1 and CDR2 are LGHNA and YSLEER. CDR3 length: 14 residues. This CDR3 is CASSQAGGTEKLFF. DNA for the CDR3: TGCGCCAGCAGCCAAGCGGGGGGCACTGAAAAACTGTTTTTT.

The V gene is TRBV9, the J gene TRBJ2-1, with no clear D. Trimming took off 3 bases at V and 6 bases at J, with 16 bases between the two ends. In germline, CDR1 is SGDLS, CDR2 YYNGEE. The CDR3 runs 15 residues. The CDR3: CASSDPGPGGNEQFF. The DNA for the CDR3 is TGTGCCAGCAGCGATCCGGGTCCGGGCGGCAATGAGCAGTTCTTC.

A word on this clonotype: The junction departs from the called germline gene at one end, perhaps through a read error. The genes are TRBV7-9 and TRBJ1-4, with D tentatively TRBD1 (6 bases). Germline V gives CDR1 SEHNR, CDR2 FQNEAQ (reference sequence). The length of the CDR3 is 16 residues. The CDR3 region is CATSRAGAATNEKLFF. Here the CDR3 DNA reads TGTGCCACCAGCCGTGCGGGGGCCGCAACTAATGAAAAACTGTTTTTT.

Only one count was recorded for this clonotype. The CDR3 DNA reads TGTGCCATCAGTGACTCGACAGGACACTCCTACGAGCAGTACTTC. Translated, it gives CAISDSTGHSYEQYF. V gene TRBV10-3 combines with J gene TRBJ2-7, with TRBD1 as a possible D gene (6 bases). CDR1 is ENHRY, CDR2 SYGVKD, per germline. The CDR3 runs to 15 residues. Trimming took 3 bases from V and 0 from J, leaving 12 bases between them.

This chain connects TRBV30 to TRBJ2-7; 7 positions match TRBD1. J gave up 2 bases and V 4 bases, and 5 bases lay outside the gene matches. Germline V lookup: CDR1 GTSNPN, CDR2 SVGIG (reference sequence). The CDR3 loop spans 13 amino acids. The DNA of the CDR3 is TGTGCCTGGACCAAGACAGGGCCCTACGAGCAGTACTTC. It codes for CAWTKTGPYEQYF.

The chain carries TRBV29-1 and TRBJ2-5, with D possibly TRBD2 on 6 matching bases. This CDR3 contains 14 residues. The V end lost 6 bases, the J end lost 6 bases, and 20 bases lay between the germline ends. CDR1 and CDR2 (germline): SQVTM, ANQGSEA. CDR3 DNA: TGCAGCGTCGACCCAGAGGCGGGGATGCAGACCCAGTACTTC. This codes for CSVDPEAGMQTQYF.

This chain connects TRBV7-9 to TRBJ2-7; D uncertain. The CDR3 length is 13 residues. The V and J ends lost 5 bases and 1 base respectively, with 9 bases between them. Per the germline V gene, CDR1 is SEHNR and CDR2 is FQNEAQ (reference sequence). CDR3 in amino acids: CASSNTPSYEQYV. CDR3 DNA: TGTGCCAGCAGCAACACACCTTCCTACGAGCAGTACGTC.

The V call is TRBV6-2 or TRBV6-3, the J call TRBJ2-5, with D hard to call. Between the trimmed V and J ends, which lost 6 bases and 0 bases, there was a span of 5 bases. In germline, CDR1 is MNHEY, CDR2 SVGEGT. There are 12 residues in the CDR3. Written as DNA, the CDR3 is TGTGCCAGCAGGCCAGACCAAGAGACCCAGTACTTC. Its translation: CASRPDQETQYF.

V usage is TRBV7-2 and J usage is TRBJ1-2; TRBD1 aligns across 10 bases. The V segment lost 5 bases and the J segment 8 bases; nucleotides outside the gene matches: 14. The CDR3 loop spans 16 amino acids. Per the germline V gene, CDR1 is SGHTA and CDR2 is FQGNSA. The CDR3 region has the DNA TGTGCCAGCAGCACGACAGGGGGCGCATCCTCGGCCGGCTACACCTTC. It is translated as CASSTTGGASSAGYTF. The full variable domain, in which reference TRBV7-2 and TRBJ1-2 provide the parts outside the CDR3, is GAGVSQSPSNKVTEKGKDVELRCDPISGHTALYWYRQSLGQGLEFLIYFQGNSAPDKSGLPSDRFSAERTGGSVSTLTIQRTQQEDSAVYLCASSTTGGASSAGYTFGSGTRLTVV.

The chain employs TRBV4-3 and TRBJ1-1, with TRBD1 matching over 7 bases. V lost 4 bases and J lost 6; bases outside the gene matches: 8. The CDR3 extends over 14 amino acids. Germline loops: CDR1 LGHNA, CDR2 YSLEER. The CDR3 coding sequence is TGCGCCAGCAGCCTCAACAGGGGAGTCTCTGAAGCTTTCTTT. Its translation: CASSLNRGVSEAFF.

V gene TRBV3-1 combines with J gene TRBJ1-2; 9 nucleotides agree with TRBD1. The CDR3 contains 13 residues. With V trimmed by 4 bases and J by 8 bases, 5 bases remained unmatched. CDR1 is LGHDT and CDR2 is YNNKEL in the germline V gene (reference sequence). The CDR3 DNA follows: TGTGCCAGCAGCCGGACAGGGGAAAGGGGCTACACCTTC. It encodes CASSRTGERGYTF. Combining the CDR3 with reference TRBV3-1 and TRBJ1-2 gives the whole variable domain DTAVSQTPKYLVTQMGNDKSIKCEQNLGHDTMYWYKQDSKKFLKIMFSYNNKELIINETVPNRFSPKSPDKAHLNLHINSLELGDSAVYFCASSRTGERGYTFGSGTRLTVV.

The DNA of the CDR3 is TGTGCCAGTGGTGAGACAGATACGCAGTATTTT. Translating it yields CASGETDTQYF. This rearrangement joins TRBV6-6 to TRBJ2-3; D gene unclear. The length of the CDR3 is 11 residues. Germline V CDR1 and CDR2: MNHNY, SVGAGI (reference sequence). Trimming took off 9 bases at V and 3 bases at J, with 7 bases between the two ends.

This chain connects TRBV15 to TRBJ2-6, with D hard to call. The V gene lost 2 bases and the J gene lost 0 bases, with 5 bases spanning the gap. Germline CDR1 reads LNHNV; CDR2 reads YYDKDF (reference sequence). The CDR3 runs to 15 residues. The CDR3 spells CATSRQVSGANVLTF. The CDR3, as DNA: TGTGCCACCAGCAGACAGGTCTCTGGGGCCAACGTCCTGACTTTC.

This clonotype occurred once. V and J are TRBV30 and TRBJ2-7; tentative D call: TRBD2 (5 bases). The germline CDR1 and CDR2 sequences are GTSNPN and SVGIG (reference sequence). This CDR3 has 14 residues. The ends were cut back, 3 bases at V and 5 bases at J, with 17 bases in the middle. In DNA, the CDR3 is TGTGCCTGGAGCAGACTCGGATCTAGCAACGAGCAGTACTTC. It translates to CAWSRLGSSNEQYF. Full variable domain (rest looked up from reference TRBV30 and TRBJ2-7): SQTIHQWPATLVQPVGSPLSLECTVEGTSNPNLYWYRQAAGRGLQLLFYSVGIGQISSEVPQNLSASRPQDRQFILSSKKLLLSDSGFYLCAWSRLGSSNEQYFGPGTRLTVT.

This CDR3 reads CSAVTPSPQETQYF. CDR3 sequence (DNA): TGCAGTGCTGTGACCCCTAGCCCCCAAGAGACCCAGTACTTC. The chain carries TRBV20-1 and TRBJ2-5, with D possibly being TRBD2 (5 bases). Per germline, CDR1 DFQATT and CDR2 SNEGSKA (reference sequence). V was shortened by 5 bases and J by 1 base, with 14 bases between the two germline ends. This CDR3 has 14 residues.

V is TRBV7-2 and J is TRBJ2-1; 7 nucleotides match TRBD2. This CDR3 has 12 residues. Trimming at V came to 8 bases and at J to 9 bases, leaving 7 bases not matched to a gene. Germline values: CDR1 SGHTA, CDR2 FQGNSA. CDR3 bases: TGTGCCAGCGGGAGGGCCGGGGGTGAGCAGTTCTTC. Amino acids: CASGRAGGEQFF.

The chain recombines TRBV20-1 with TRBJ2-5, with D perhaps TRBD2 (7 bases). The CDR3 contains 14 residues. Between the trimmed V and J ends, which lost 3 bases and 4 bases, there was a span of 15 bases. The germline V gene has CDR1 DFQATT and CDR2 SNEGSKA (reference sequence). The CDR3 bases are TGCAGTGCTAGGAGAGGGGGGGTGATAGAGACCCAGTACTTC. This encodes CSARRGGVIETQYF.